The 27 T cell receptor beta chains reported below all come from one sample, sequenced in a study of blood T cell repertoires in COVID-19. The repertoire was sequenced with immunoSEQ multiplex PCR; TCRdb's copy has only in-frame clones and lacks some. The sample shows tens of thousands of clones, roughly 87% of them seen only once. The material sequenced was peripheral blood. These receptors came from a man between 65 and 79 years old with acute or convalescent COVID-19.

This clone showed up just once. V gene TRBV15 combines with J gene TRBJ1-2, with D perhaps matching TRBD1 (5 bases). The CDR3 contains 16 residues. V dropped 0 bases and J dropped 2 bases, with 13 bases sitting between them. Germline V gene sequence: CDR1 LNHNV, CDR2 YYDKDF (reference sequence). CDR3 in amino acids: CATSRDRTDRNYGYTF. The CDR3 DNA reads as TGTGCCACCAGCAGAGATCGGACCGACAGAAACTATGGCTACACCTTC.

This clone has a handful of counts. The gene calls are TRBV30 and TRBJ1-3; D remains unclear. The CDR3 covers 12 residues. V lost 7 bases and J 4 bases, leaving 11 bases between the germline ends. Per the germline V gene, CDR1 is GTSNPN and CDR2 is SVGIG (reference sequence). The CDR3 sequence is CASRTFGNTIYF. CDR3 DNA sequence: TGTGCCTCGAGGACTTTCGGAAACACCATATATTTT. The full variable domain, completed using reference TRBV30 and TRBJ1-3, is SQTIHQWPATLVQPVGSPLSLECTVEGTSNPNLYWYRQAAGRGLQLLFYSVGIGQISSEVPQNLSASRPQDRQFILSSKKLLLSDSGFYLCASRTFGNTIYFGEGSWLTVV.

This chain links TRBV5-1 with TRBJ2-7, with 11 bases aligning to TRBD2. The CDR3 is 15 amino acids. The V gene end was trimmed by 7 bases and the J gene end by 6 bases; junction bases not matched to a gene: 12. The V gene's germline CDR1 is SGHRS and CDR2 YFSETQ. The CDR3, as DNA: TGCGCCAGCGGCCAACTAGCGGGGGAGGGAATCGAGCAGTACTTC. It translates to CASGQLAGEGIEQYF.

V is TRBV11-2 and J is TRBJ1-3, with D possibly TRBD1 on 5 matching bases. Germline values: CDR1 SGHAT, CDR2 FQNNGV. Trimming left V 5 bases short and J 1 base short, with 12 bases between. The CDR3 is 15 amino acids. The CDR3 loop is CASSTGGFSGNTIYF. The CDR3 coding sequence is TGTGCCAGCAGCACTGGGGGGTTTTCTGGAAACACCATATATTTT.

The table lists this clone with a few counts. The J gene is TRBJ1-4, the V gene TRBV4-2, with D perhaps matching TRBD1 (5 bases). The CDR3 consists of 14 residues. The V gene lost 4 bases and the J gene lost 5 bases, with 11 bases spanning the gap. Germline CDR1 is LGHNA and CDR2 is YNFKEQ. CDR3 coding DNA: TGTGCCAGCAGCCCCCGACAGATAAATGAAAAACTGTTTTTT. The encoded protein is CASSPRQINEKLFF.

V usage is TRBV6-5 and J usage is TRBJ1-1; D is unresolved. CDR1 is MNHEY, CDR2 SVGAGI, per germline. CDR3 length equals 15 residues. V lost 6 bases, J lost 1 base, and 15 bases lay in between. The CDR3 sequence: CASRADGWGNTEAFF. CDR3 coding DNA: TGTGCCAGCAGAGCGGACGGTTGGGGGAACACTGAAGCTTTCTTT.

The V and J genes are TRBV6-5 and TRBJ1-4; perhaps TRBD1 as D (5 bases). Trimming left V 6 bases short and J 4 bases short, with 12 bases between. Germline V gene data show CDR1 as MNHEY and CDR2 as SVGAGI. The CDR3 spans 14 residues. In DNA form, the CDR3 reads TGTGCCAGCAGAAGCGGGACGGGTAATGAAAAACTGTTTTTT. Its translation: CASRSGTGNEKLFF.

The chain carries TRBV27 and TRBJ1-1; 7 bases are shared with TRBD1. This CDR3 contains 15 residues. The ends lost 6 bases at V and 8 bases at J; junction bases unmatched: 15. Per germline, CDR1 MNHEY and CDR2 SMNVEV (reference sequence). The CDR3 DNA sequence: TGTGCCAGCAGCACGAACGGACAGGTGAAGGTAGAAGCTTTCTTT. It translates to CASSTNGQVKVEAFF.

The gene calls are TRBV3-1 (or the pseudogene TRBV3-2) and TRBJ2-1, with 7 bases matching TRBD1. V shed 3 bases, J shed 4 bases, and the junction held 9 bases outside the gene matches. Germline V gives CDR1 LGHDT, CDR2 YNNKEL (reference sequence). The CDR3 is made up of 16 amino acids. This CDR3 is CASSQMTGWEYNEQFF. The CDR3 DNA sequence: TGTGCCAGCAGCCAGATGACAGGGTGGGAATACAATGAGCAGTTCTTC.

This sequence joins TRBV6-5 and TRBJ1-2; 7 nucleotides line up with TRBD1. Germline V gene sequence: CDR1 MNHEY, CDR2 SVGAGI. V shed 6 bases, J shed 7 bases, and the junction held 8 bases outside the gene matches. The CDR3 runs 13 residues. The chain's CDR3 is CASSDTDRVGYTF. The CDR3 DNA reads TGTGCCAGCAGCGATACTGACAGGGTTGGCTACACCTTC.

The chain employs TRBV11-2 and TRBJ1-5; 9 bases are a match to TRBD1. J lost 6 bases, V lost 5 bases, and 8 bases had no gene match. Germline lookup yields CDR1 SGHAT and CDR2 FQNNGV. This CDR3 spans 15 amino acids. The CDR3 region has the DNA TGTGCCAGCAGCCCCGGACAGGGGAATAGTCAGCCCCAGCATTTT. Protein: CASSPGQGNSQPQHF.

This clone has only a few counts. The gene calls are TRBV7-6 and TRBJ2-7, with D tentatively TRBD1 (6 bases). The germline CDR1 and CDR2 sequences are SGHVS and FNYEAQ. V lost 4 bases and J 2 bases, leaving 18 bases between the germline ends. This CDR3 comprises 16 residues. The CDR3 reads CASSSRQEVPTYEQYF. In DNA, the CDR3 is TGTGCCAGCAGCTCCCGACAGGAGGTACCGACCTACGAGCAGTACTTC.

CDR3 DNA sequence: TGTGCCAGCAGCGATAGACAGGGGATGGATCACCCGTACTTC. Its protein is CASSDRQGMDHPYF. The chain recombines TRBV11-2 with TRBJ2-5; the match to TRBD1 covers 8 bases. Germline V gene data show CDR1 as SGHAT and CDR2 as FQNNGV. J was trimmed by 13 bases and V by 5 bases; bases with no gene match: 15. This CDR3 is 14 amino acids long.

The rearrangement uses TRBV18 and TRBJ2-7; D not certain. The CDR3 consists of 14 residues. Per germline, CDR1 KGHSH and CDR2 LQKENI. The V end was cut by 2 bases, the J end by 1 base, with 9 bases between. This CDR3 is CASSPWQASYEQYF. In nucleotides, the CDR3 is TGTGCCAGCTCACCATGGCAGGCTTCCTACGAGCAGTACTTC.

This rearrangement joins TRBV28 to TRBJ2-1, with TRBD1 as a possible D gene (6 bases). V was cut by 8 bases and J by 4 bases, with 12 bases left in between. CDR3 length: 13 amino acids. Germline values: CDR1 MDHEN, CDR2 SYDVKM. Here the CDR3 reads CASQGPGYNEQFF. CDR3 DNA: TGTGCCAGCCAGGGGCCGGGGTACAATGAGCAGTTCTTC.

The CDR3 sequence: CASRGQQQPQHF. Written as DNA, the CDR3 is TGTGCCAGCAGGGGCCAGCAACAGCCCCAGCATTTT. The chain carries TRBV12-3 or TRBV12-4 and TRBJ1-5; D is uncertain. Trimming took 6 bases from V and 7 from J, leaving 10 bases between them. The CDR3 covers 12 residues.

This clone came up a few times. The chain employs TRBV5-1 and TRBJ1-2; 9 nucleotides line up with TRBD1. CDR1 is SGHRS and CDR2 is YFSETQ in the germline V gene. The CDR3 covers 15 residues. V trimming: 6 bases; J trimming: 6 bases; junction bases outside the gene matches: 12. CDR3 region: CASTDGGTGKNGYTF. The CDR3, as DNA: TGCGCCAGCACCGACGGGGGGACAGGGAAGAATGGCTACACCTTC.

The chain has TRBV7-8 and TRBJ1-4; a weak D match, TRBD1 (6 bases). The CDR3 runs to 13 residues. Germline CDR1 SGHVS, CDR2 FQNEAQ. With 5 bases removed from V and 8 bases from J, the gap between germline ends came to 12 bases. CDR3 nucleotide sequence: TGTGCCAGCAGCACACGGACAGCGGAAAAACTGTTTTTT. This translates into CASSTRTAEKLFF.

This chain uses TRBV6-5 with TRBJ2-2; 9 nucleotides agree with TRBD1. The V segment lost 8 bases and the J segment 1 base; nucleotides outside the gene matches: 2. The CDR3 runs to 14 residues. Germline V CDR1 and CDR2: MNHEY, SVGAGI. CDR3 sequence: CASLGQGNTGELFF. Written as DNA, the CDR3 is TGTGCCAGCTTGGGACAGGGGAACACCGGGGAGCTGTTTTTT.

The chain uses TRBV15 and TRBJ2-1; 8 positions agree with TRBD2. The length of the CDR3 is 16 residues. The germline V gene has CDR1 LNHNV and CDR2 YYDKDF (reference sequence). J was trimmed by 8 bases and V by 1 base; bases with no gene match: 10. The CDR3 is CATSRAGLAARDEQFF. The CDR3 DNA follows: TGTGCCACCAGCAGAGCTGGACTAGCCGCAAGGGATGAGCAGTTCTTC.

V is TRBV21-1 and J is TRBJ1-6; the table's TRBD1 call for D was not verified on the DNA. TRBV21-1 is noted as a pseudogene. CDR3 size: 14 residues. Written as DNA, the CDR3 is TGTGCCAGCAGCAAATTACAGCATAATTCACCCCTCCACTTT. As protein: CASSKLQHNSPLHF.

The rearrangement joins TRBV27 to TRBJ2-1; the D gene is possibly TRBD1 (6 bases). The CDR3 totals 15 residues. Germline lookup yields CDR1 MNHEY and CDR2 SMNVEV (reference sequence). Trimming removed 9 bases at V and 0 bases at J, with 15 bases between. DNA of the CDR3: TGTGCCAGTAAGGACAGACGTAGCTCCTACAATGAGCAGTTCTTC. It yields the protein CASKDRRSSYNEQFF.

The V call is TRBV28, the J call TRBJ2-7; unclear D gene. The germline CDR1 and CDR2 sequences are MDHEN and SYDVKM. The CDR3 loop spans 12 amino acids. V lost 6 bases and J 2 bases, leaving 8 bases between the germline ends. The CDR3 nucleotides are TGTGCCAGCAGGGCCCCAACCTACGAGCAGTACTTC. This gives the protein CASRAPTYEQYF.

DNA of the CDR3: TGTGCCTGGAAAGAACCGGGACAGGGCAATCAGCCCCAGCATTTT. This codes for CAWKEPGQGNQPQHF. The J gene is TRBJ1-5, the V gene TRBV30; 8 nucleotides agree with TRBD1. Germline lookup yields CDR1 GTSNPN and CDR2 SVGIG (reference sequence). The CDR3 loop spans 15 amino acids. J lost 2 bases, V lost 4 bases, and 7 bases had no gene match.

The DNA of the CDR3 is TGTGCCAGCAGCTCCGACAGGGGGCCCTACAATGAGCAGTTCTTC. It yields the protein CASSSDRGPYNEQFF. The V and J genes are TRBV7-3 and TRBJ2-1; 10 bases align to TRBD1. The CDR3 loop spans 15 amino acids. Germline lookup yields CDR1 SGHTA and CDR2 FQGTGA. V shed 4 bases and J 2 bases; nucleotides not matched to a gene: 2.

A word on this clone: This same CDR3 is encoded by further DNA sequences in the sample. This chain links TRBV29-1 with TRBJ1-5; the match to TRBD1 covers 8 bases. The CDR3 extends over 13 amino acids. Germline V gene lookup returns CDR1 SQVTM and CDR2 ANQGSEA. Losses at the gene ends were 6 bases for V and 4 bases for J; bases not matched to a gene: 5. The CDR3 spells CSVATGVNQPQHF. The CDR3 DNA is TGCAGCGTCGCGACAGGGGTAAATCAGCCCCAGCATTTT.

The chain has TRBV19 and TRBJ2-7; 11 bases match TRBD2. CDR1 LNHDA and CDR2 SQIVND come from the germline V gene (reference sequence). The V segment lost 6 bases and the J segment 3 bases; nucleotides outside the gene matches: 1. This CDR3 comprises 13 residues. In DNA, the CDR3 is TGTGCCAGTAGCACTAGCGGGGGCTACGAGCAGTACTTC. It specifies CASSTSGGYEQYF.